This T cell receptor beta chain was captured in a study of T cell responses to AZD1222 COVID-19 vaccine. This CDR3 has 16 residues. J lost 10 bases, V lost 0 bases, and 9 bases had no gene match. Germline CDR1 and CDR2: MNHEY and SVGAGI. Assay used: immunoSEQ multiplex PCR; TCRdb lists only in-frame clones, some missing. This sample yields some 120,000 clones, of which approximately 82% are seen a single time; around 27% belongs to the top ten. A note on this clone: Its antigen is as yet unknown.

The study, taken as a whole, reports: The peak T cell response came first, and repertoires were sampled only after it. White British ancestry dominated among donors, who included more females, and clonal diversity was possibly underestimated. Vaccine-associated CD4 TCRs ranged over spike, dominating at 160-218 and 743-854.

The gene calls are TRBV6-5 and TRBJ1-6; 7 nucleotides agree with TRBD1. The sample was peripheral blood, taken 28 days after the second AZD1222 dose. The origin of this receptor is an adult who received the AZD1222 COVID-19 vaccine. CDR3 bases: TGTGCCAGCAGTTACTCGCGGCAGGGGGTATTCTCACCCCTCCACTTT. Its protein product is CASSYSRQGVFSPLHF.